Sequencing of this T cell receptor (beta chain) was carried out in a study of response to subunit inactivated influenza vaccine. One entry per CDR3 protein results from TCRdb running MiXCR on the RT-PCR reads. Of roughly 550,000 distinct CDR3 sequences listed, approximately 24% were seen once; the top ten hold under 3.5%. Trimming cost V 4 bases and J 4 bases, with 13 bases left between them. Germline V gives CDR1 LGHNA, CDR2 YNFKEQ. The CDR3 spans 14 residues. These same data were also listed under a study on T cells expressing NK-cell markers. Turning to that study: Template switching by 5'RACE with UMIs generated the TCR beta cDNA. Of CD8+ T cells, about 1.0-8% belonged to dominant NKG2C+ clonotypes in 5 to 7 donors.

J is TRBJ2-5 and V is TRBV4-2; tentatively, D is TRBD1 (6 bases). This sequence originates from a man in his fifties who received an inactivated influenza vaccine. The sequences come from CD4+ T cells sorted from PBMCs, collected 12 days after vaccination. The CDR3 loop reads CASSPGQSRETQYF. The CDR3 nucleotides are TGTGCCAGCAGCCCCGGACAGTCCCGAGAGACCCAGTACTTC.